The present entry profiles one T cell receptor (beta chain) with its context. The data stem from a study of blood T cell repertoires in COVID-19. Overall study: Sources were T cells, B-cell-depleted T cells, or PBMCs; the material itself was cDNA or gDNA.

In the authors' methods: For nucleated cells, counts were estimated from reference gene primer amplification. Only in-frame clones appear in the TCRdb table, and some are missing; sequencing was by immunoSEQ multiplex PCR. From that table come the V and J calls and clone size; the DNA was used to work out D and trimming. Among roughly 250,000 clones, roughly 80% were seen once, and the ten largest hold roughly 12%. CDR3 length equals 16 residues. V lost 2 bases, J lost 4 bases, and 17 bases lay in between. From germline, CDR1 is MNHNS and CDR2 SASEGT. V gene TRBV6-1 combines with J gene TRBJ1-2, with D uncertain. What was sequenced was peripheral blood. The sequence was obtained from a woman in her sixties or seventies with active or convalescent COVID-19. The CDR3 sequence is CASSEFLGSGIYGYTF. The CDR3 nucleotides are TGTGCCAGCAGTGAATTCCTAGGCTCGGGGATCTATGGCTACACCTTC.